The text below deals with one T cell receptor beta chain. The CDR3 length is 14 residues. Per the germline V gene, CDR1 is SGHRS and CDR2 is YFSETQ. V was pared by 1 base and J by 2 bases, with 7 bases between. These data come from a study of blood T cell repertoires in COVID-19. At the level of the study: Spain, Italy and the United States supplied samples that represented acute and convalescent COVID-19. T cells, B-cell-depleted T cells, or PBMCs provided the cDNA or gDNA that served as material.

In the authors' methods: It was from reference gene primer amplification that nucleated cell counts were estimated. TCRdb's table, derived via immunoSEQ multiplex PCR, lists solely in-frame clones and lacks some. V, J and clone size derive from that table, while D and trimming were established from the DNA sequence. The sample yields about 280,000 clones, around 88% seen once. This sequence originates from a man in his forties with acute or convalescent COVID-19. Input material: peripheral blood. The chain recombines TRBV5-1 with TRBJ2-1; D not resolved. The CDR3 DNA is TGCGCCAGCAGCTTGAAACGAGCCTACAATGAGCAGTTCTTC. Residues: CASSLKRAYNEQFF.